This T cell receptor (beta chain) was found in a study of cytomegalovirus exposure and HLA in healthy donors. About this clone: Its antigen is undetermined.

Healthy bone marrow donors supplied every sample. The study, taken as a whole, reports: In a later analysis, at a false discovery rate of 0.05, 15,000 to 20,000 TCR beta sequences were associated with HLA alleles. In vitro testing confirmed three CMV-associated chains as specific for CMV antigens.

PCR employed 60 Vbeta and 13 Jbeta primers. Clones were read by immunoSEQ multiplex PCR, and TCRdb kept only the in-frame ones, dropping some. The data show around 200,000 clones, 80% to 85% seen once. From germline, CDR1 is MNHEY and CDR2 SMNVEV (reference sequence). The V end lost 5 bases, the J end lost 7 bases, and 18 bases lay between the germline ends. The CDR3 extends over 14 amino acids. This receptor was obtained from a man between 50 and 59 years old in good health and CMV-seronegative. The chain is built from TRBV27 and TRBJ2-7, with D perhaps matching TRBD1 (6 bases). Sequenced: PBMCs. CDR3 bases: TGTGCCAGCAGTCAGAAGACAGGTCTGCTGGAGCAGTACTTC. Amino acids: CASSQKTGLLEQYF.